What follows are 23 T cell receptor beta chains derived from one specimen sequenced in a study of response to subunit inactivated influenza vaccine. MiXCR was run by TCRdb on the RT-PCR reads, yielding one entry per CDR3 protein. This repertoire shows 700,000 to 900,000 distinct CDR3 sequences, roughly 20% found once; its top ten account for 10% to 13%. Sample: PBMCs from blood, taken 5 days after vaccination. The source is a man in his fifties or sixties who received an inactivated influenza vaccine.

V is TRBV3-1 and J is TRBJ2-7; TRBD1 might be the D (6 bases). Germline V gives CDR1 LGHDT, CDR2 YNNKEL (reference sequence). This CDR3 spans 13 amino acids. Trimming shortened V by 2 bases and J by 5 bases, and 10 bases separated the two germline ends. CDR3 bases: TGTGCCAGCAGCCAACGACAGGACCACGAGCAGTACTTC. Residues: CASSQRQDHEQYF.

This chain uses TRBV11-3 with TRBJ2-1, with TRBD2 matching over 8 bases. The CDR3 is 13 amino acids. From germline, CDR1 is SGHNT and CDR2 YENEEA. V shed 5 bases, J shed 8 bases, and the junction held 5 bases outside the gene matches. CDR3 sequence: CASSRVAGYEQFF. The CDR3 DNA reads TGTGCCAGCAGCCGCGTAGCGGGGTATGAGCAGTTCTTC.

This clonotype was observed a handful of times. The CDR3 DNA follows: TGTGCCAGCAGCTTCTCCGGGACTAGCGGTAATGAGCAGTTCTTC. It specifies CASSFSGTSGNEQFF. The chain couples TRBV7-9 to TRBJ2-1, with 11 bases identical to TRBD2. The junction had 5 bases not matched to a gene; V was cut back by 3 bases and J by 7 bases. CDR3 length equals 15 residues. CDR1 and CDR2 from the germline V gene are SEHNR and FQNEAQ (reference sequence).

A few counts support this clonotype. V gene TRBV5-1 combines with J gene TRBJ2-7; 7 bases align to TRBD1. J was trimmed by 4 bases and V by 0 bases; bases with no gene match: 13. The CDR3 consists of 17 residues. CDR1 is SGHRS and CDR2 is YFSETQ in the germline V gene. The CDR3 region has the DNA TGCGCCAGCAGCTTGGCCGACAGGGCCAGGAGGTCTTACGAGCAGTACTTC. As protein: CASSLADRARRSYEQYF.

The chain uses TRBV10-1 and TRBJ2-3; 7 bases map to TRBD2. V was pared by 4 bases and J by 3 bases, with 7 bases of the junction left unmatched. The length of the CDR3 is 15 residues. Per germline, CDR1 WNHNN and CDR2 SYGVQD (reference sequence). Written as DNA, the CDR3 is TGCGCCAGCAGTGCCCAAGGGACTACAACAGATACGCAGTATTTT. Residues: CASSAQGTTTDTQYF.

As to this clonotype: The junction departs from the called germline gene at one end, perhaps through a read error. V gene TRBV5-1 combines with J gene TRBJ2-5, with D perhaps TRBD2 (6 bases). Per the germline V gene, CDR1 is SGHRS and CDR2 is YFSETQ. This CDR3 has 14 amino acids. The chain's CDR3 is CASSLGGHQETQYF. The CDR3 DNA follows: TGTGCCAGCAGCTTAGGAGGGCATCAAGAGACCCAGTACTTC.

This clonotype was seen a few times. The chain carries TRBV12-3 or TRBV12-4 and TRBJ1-1; a possible D gene is TRBD1 (6 bases). The CDR3 has 13 residues. V was cut by 10 bases and J by 1 base, with 13 bases left in between. The CDR3 DNA reads as TGTGCCACCTCCGGACAGACGAACACTGAAGCTTTCTTT. It codes for CATSGQTNTEAFF.

The chain has TRBV12-3 or TRBV12-4 and TRBJ2-3; D is tentatively TRBD1 or TRBD2 (7 bases each). Trimming shortened V by 3 bases and J by 1 base, and 14 bases separated the two germline ends. This CDR3 region has 16 residues. This chain's CDR3 is CASSFFQGGGTDTQYF. The CDR3 DNA is TGTGCCAGCAGTTTTTTTCAGGGGGGGGGCACAGATACGCAGTATTTT.

This chain connects TRBV9 to TRBJ2-5; the D is unclear. Germline CDR1 is SGDLS and CDR2 is YYNGEE. Trimming took 0 bases from V and 3 from J, leaving 9 bases between them. The CDR3 runs 14 residues. CDR3 DNA: TGTGCCAGCAGCGTAGAGGCAGCCGAAGAGACCCAGTACTTC. Translating it yields CASSVEAAEETQYF.

This clonotype was counted between two and nine times. The chain uses TRBV20-1 and TRBJ2-3, with D hard to call. V was cut by 0 bases and J by 3 bases, with 10 bases left in between. The CDR3 runs 14 residues. CDR1 is DFQATT and CDR2 is SNEGSKA in the germline V gene (reference sequence). DNA for the CDR3: TGCAGTGCTAGAGATCGGCGCTTGACAGATACGCAGTATTTT. It yields the protein CSARDRRLTDTQYF.

This clonotype turned up a few times. The rearrangement uses TRBV5-1 and TRBJ2-3; D may be TRBD1 or TRBD2 (5 bases each). This CDR3 spans 15 amino acids. Trimming cost V 3 bases and J 4 bases, with 15 bases left between them. Germline loops: CDR1 SGHRS, CDR2 YFSETQ. This CDR3 is CASSSTAQGADTQYF. The CDR3 DNA is TGCGCCAGCAGCTCTACAGCCCAGGGAGCAGATACGCAGTATTTT.

The J gene is TRBJ2-3, the V gene TRBV10-3; D gene uncertain. Trimming took 0 bases from V and 4 from J, leaving 11 bases between them. The CDR3 extends over 15 amino acids. CDR1 and CDR2 from the germline V gene are ENHRY and SYGVKD. CDR3 in DNA: TGTGCCATCAGTGAGTCGGTAGAATACGCAGATACGCAGTATTTT. This codes for CAISESVEYADTQYF.

This clonotype was seen a handful of times. This rearrangement joins TRBV7-9 to TRBJ2-7; D not certain. The germline V gene has CDR1 SEHNR and CDR2 FQNEAQ (reference sequence). The ends were cut back, 5 bases at V and 2 bases at J, with 10 bases in the middle. The CDR3 is made up of 13 amino acids. In DNA, the CDR3 is TGTGCCAGCAGCCCCCAGCCGACCTACGAGCAGTACTTC. Translation: CASSPQPTYEQYF. The whole variable domain, filled in from reference TRBV7-9 and TRBJ2-7, reads DTGVSQNPRHKITKRGQNVTFRCDPISEHNRLYWYRQTLGQGPEFLTYFQNEAQLEKSRLLSDRFSAERPKGSFSTLEIQRTEQGDSAMYLCASSPQPTYEQYFGPGTRLTVT.

This sequence joins TRBV20-1 and TRBJ1-5; no firm D call. The CDR3 is 16 amino acids. Germline lookup yields CDR1 DFQATT and CDR2 SNEGSKA (reference sequence). Trimming cost V 0 bases and J 9 bases, with 21 bases left between them. The DNA for the CDR3 is TGCAGTGCTAGAGATTGGGCCAGCGGGGAATGGGGGCCCCAGCATTTT. Its translation is CSARDWASGEWGPQHF.

This clonotype was found many times. The chain is built from TRBV12-3 or TRBV12-4 and TRBJ1-5, with 7 bases lining up with TRBD1. V trimming: 6 bases; J trimming: 7 bases; junction bases outside the gene matches: 18. The CDR3 length is 17 residues. The CDR3 is CASSQTGSLLSEQPQHF. In DNA form, the CDR3 reads TGTGCCAGCAGCCAGACAGGGAGCCTTCTTTCGGAACAGCCCCAGCATTTT.

This clonotype was seen only a few times. This rearrangement joins TRBV5-1 to TRBJ2-7; 9 bases map to TRBD1. The CDR3 is 14 amino acids. CDR1 SGHRS and CDR2 YFSETQ come from the germline V gene. V dropped 5 bases and J dropped 4; count of bases not matched to a gene: 7. The CDR3 is CASSGGTGIYEQYF. The CDR3 DNA reads TGCGCCAGCAGTGGCGGGACAGGGATTTACGAGCAGTACTTC.

V usage is TRBV5-1 and J usage is TRBJ2-7; 10 nucleotides line up with TRBD1. V lost 2 bases to trimming and J lost 6 bases; unmatched junction nucleotides: 5. In germline, CDR1 is SGHRS, CDR2 YFSETQ. The CDR3 length is 14 residues. CDR3 amino acids: CASSFGQGVGEQYF. Written as DNA, the CDR3 is TGCGCCAGCAGCTTCGGACAGGGGGTGGGCGAGCAGTACTTC.

This clonotype was recorded many times. CDR3 in amino acids: CASSRDRGNTEAFF. CDR3 DNA sequence: TGTGCCAGCAGTAGGGACAGGGGCAACACTGAAGCTTTCTTT. The chain recombines TRBV12-3 or TRBV12-4 with TRBJ1-1; 10 nucleotides agree with TRBD1. J lost 2 bases, V lost 5 bases, and 2 bases had no gene match. The CDR3 extends over 14 amino acids.

This clonotype was observed a handful of times. The chain uses TRBV10-2 and TRBJ2-7, with 8 bases matching TRBD2. Germline V gene lookup returns CDR1 WSHSY and CDR2 SAAADI. V shed 6 bases and J 5 bases; nucleotides not matched to a gene: 9. CDR3 length: 14 residues. CDR3: CASRPRGGENEQYF. The CDR3 DNA is TGCGCCAGCAGACCCCGGGGGGGGGAGAACGAGCAGTACTTC.

This clonotype was seen more than once but under ten times. The chain employs TRBV28 and TRBJ2-1; 9 positions agree with TRBD2. Germline V gene lookup returns CDR1 MDHEN and CDR2 SYDVKM. The CDR3 is 15 amino acids. J lost 2 bases, V lost 10 bases, and 9 bases had no gene match. Here the CDR3 DNA reads TGTGCCACCCAAAGCCGACTAGCGGCCTACAATGAGCAGTTCTTC. Its translation is CATQSRLAAYNEQFF.

This clonotype has just a few counts. This chain connects TRBV4-3 to TRBJ2-1; TRBD1 is a possible D gene (5 bases). The CDR3 is made up of 14 amino acids. Trimming removed 0 bases from V and 6 bases from J, with 9 bases in between. Looked up from germline, CDR1 is LGHNA and CDR2 is YSLEER. The CDR3 nucleotides read TGCGCCAGCAGCCAAGAAGTCAGGGTCAATGAGCAGTTCTTC. Amino acid sequence: CASSQEVRVNEQFF.

V usage is TRBV4-2 and J usage is TRBJ2-7, with a possible D match to TRBD1 (5 bases). Germline assignment: CDR1 LGHNA and CDR2 YNFKEQ. V lost 1 base, J lost 4 bases, and 11 bases lay in between. The CDR3 runs 14 residues. CDR3: CASSQGAGRYEQYF. CDR3 nucleotides: TGTGCCAGCAGCCAAGGTGCAGGGCGGTACGAGCAGTACTTC.

The chain recombines TRBV4-2 with TRBJ2-5; TRBD1 is a possible D gene (5 bases). This CDR3 is 16 amino acids long. CDR1 is LGHNA and CDR2 is YNFKEQ in the germline V gene. V lost 0 bases, J lost 5 bases, and 16 bases lay in between. The CDR3 DNA sequence: TGTGCCAGCAGCCAAGACTCAGACAGTTCTTTTGAGACCCAGTACTTC. It specifies CASSQDSDSSFETQYF.